Included here is one T cell receptor (beta chain) sequence, with context. This sample is drawn from a study of blood T cell repertoires in COVID-19. Sequencing used immunoSEQ multiplex PCR; TCRdb keeps in-frame clones, though not all of them. The sample carries more than 85,000 clones, 70% to 90% recorded once. CDR3 length: 17 residues. The V gene's germline CDR1 is LGHNA and CDR2 YSLEER. Trimming pared 0 bases from V and 6 bases from J, leaving 17 bases between. The chain combines TRBV4-3 with TRBJ1-4; D ambiguous. What was sequenced was peripheral blood. The source of this sequence is a man aged 45-60 years with active or convalescent COVID-19. The CDR3 bases are TGCGCCAGCAGCCAAGAAGCTCAGCGGGGATTTTATGAAAAACTGTTTTTT. Translation gives CASSQEAQRGFYEKLFF.